Below are 17 T cell receptor beta chains sequenced from a single sample in a study of metastatic and nonmetastatic thyroid tumors. Each patient came to thyroid surgery without any prior treatment (of any kind). TCRdb used MiXCR to call clones anew from the PCR reads. This table holds about 26,000 clones, roughly 24% found once. The sample was blood. These receptors came from a female donor with papillary thyroid cancer or a benign thyroid nodule (not recorded which). Some clones in this sample may be carry-over from other donors' samples.

This clone is deemed medium-sized. This chain links TRBV5-1 with TRBJ1-6, with a tentative D call TRBD1 (5 bases). This CDR3 contains 13 residues. Germline V gives CDR1 SGHRS, CDR2 YFSETQ. Trimming shortened V by 3 bases and J by 10 bases, and 11 bases separated the two germline ends. CDR3 coding DNA: TGCGCCAGCAGCTGGCAGGGTCAATCACCCCTCCACTTT. Translating gives CASSWQGQSPLHF.

In this sample, this clone turned up many times. The V call is TRBV15, the J call TRBJ2-1; D is perhaps TRBD2 (6 bases). V shed 1 base and J shed 3 bases, with 13 bases lying between them. The CDR3 totals 16 residues. Looked up from germline, CDR1 is LNHNV and CDR2 is YYDKDF (reference sequence). The CDR3: CATSRVLASVYNEQFF. The CDR3 DNA reads TGTGCCACCAGCAGAGTACTAGCCTCGGTCTACAATGAGCAGTTCTTC.

On this clone: This may arise from a read error, as a much more abundant clone is one base away. The chain uses TRBV20-1 and TRBJ2-1; D may match TRBD1 or TRBD2 (5 bases each). CDR1 is DFQATT and CDR2 is SNEGSKA in the germline V gene (reference sequence). With 8 bases removed from V and 3 bases from J, the gap between germline ends came to 17 bases. The CDR3 has 14 residues. CDR3 in DNA: TGCAGTTATGCCGGGAAAGGGGACTACAATGAGCAGTTCTTC. Translated, it gives CSYAGKGDYNEQFF.

The chain links TRBV20-1 to TRBJ1-5; TRBD1 matches 7 bases. The germline CDR1 and CDR2 sequences are DFQATT and SNEGSKA (reference sequence). This CDR3 comprises 12 residues. CDR3: CSPGQSNQPQHF. The CDR3 nucleotides are TGCAGCCCGGGACAGTCCAATCAGCCCCAGCATTTT.

This clone came up many times. V gene TRBV11-2 combines with J gene TRBJ2-1; unclear D gene. The CDR3 length is 16 residues. V lost 3 bases to trimming and J lost 0 bases, with 12 bases between them. Germline assignment: CDR1 SGHAT and CDR2 FQNNGV. The CDR3 coding sequence is TGTGCCAGCAGCTTTCAGCCACCGAGCTCCTACAATGAGCAGTTCTTC. Translating gives CASSFQPPSSYNEQFF.

There are many counts of this clone. V usage is TRBV18 and J usage is TRBJ2-5, with 7 bases identical to TRBD2. Germline lookup yields CDR1 KGHSH and CDR2 LQKENI. The CDR3 length is 13 residues. V trimming: 10 bases; J trimming: 4 bases; junction bases outside the gene matches: 9. CDR3 DNA sequence: TGTGCCACTCAGAGCGGGAAGTTAGAGACCCAGTACTTC. Translated, it gives CATQSGKLETQYF.

This clone has at least ten counts. The V call is TRBV5-1, the J call TRBJ2-1; 11 bases fit TRBD2. With 1 base clipped from V and 5 bases from J, the junction kept 2 bases outside the gene matches. CDR1 is SGHRS, CDR2 YFSETQ, per germline. This CDR3 spans 15 amino acids. The CDR3 DNA sequence: TGCGCCAGCAGCTTGATACTAGCGGGGGACAATGAGCAGTTCTTC. This encodes CASSLILAGDNEQFF.

This chain joins TRBV30 and TRBJ2-7, with 10 bases matching TRBD2. This CDR3 is built from 14 residues. Germline CDR1 is GTSNPN and CDR2 is SVGIG (reference sequence). Losses at the gene ends were 0 bases for V and 4 bases for J; bases not matched to a gene: 3. CDR3 bases: TGTGCCTGGAGTGTGGGACTAGCGTCTTACGAGCAGTACTTC. The encoded protein is CAWSVGLASYEQYF. The entire variable domain, with the rest obtained from reference TRBV30 and TRBJ2-7, is as follows: SQTIHQWPATLVQPVGSPLSLECTVEGTSNPNLYWYRQAAGRGLQLLFYSVGIGQISSEVPQNLSASRPQDRQFILSSKKLLLSDSGFYLCAWSVGLASYEQYFGPGTRLTVT.

This clone came up a few times. The V call is TRBV24-1, the J call TRBJ2-1, with 12 bases aligning to TRBD2. The germline V gene has CDR1 KGHDR and CDR2 SFDVKD. The CDR3 has 15 residues. Germline trimming cut 5 bases from V and 2 bases from J; bases unmatched to any gene: 0. The CDR3 coding sequence is TGTGCCACCAGTGCTAGCGGGAGGGCCTACAATGAGCAGTTCTTC. This encodes CATSASGRAYNEQFF.

The chain's CDR3 is CASSEEANYGYTF. CDR3 nucleotide sequence: TGTGCCAGCTCAGAGGAAGCTAACTATGGCTACACCTTC. The chain employs TRBV18 and TRBJ1-2; the D is unclear. The CDR3 covers 13 residues. The V gene lost 5 bases and the J gene lost 0 bases, with 7 bases spanning the gap. CDR1 and CDR2 from the germline V gene are KGHSH and LQKENI. The variable domain in full, completed from reference TRBV18 and TRBJ1-2, reads NAGVMQNPRHLVRRRGQEARLRCSPMKGHSHVYWYRQLPEEGLKFMVYLQKENIIDESGMPKERFSAEFPKEGPSILRIQQVVRGDSAAYFCASSEEANYGYTFGSGTRLTVV.

By share, this clone ranks as medium-sized. The chain is built from TRBV19 and TRBJ1-1, with 7 bases matching TRBD1. The CDR3 length is 14 residues. Trimming removed 7 bases from V and 1 base from J; junction bases left unmatched: 6. Germline CDR1 is LNHDA and CDR2 is SQIVND (reference sequence). The CDR3 DNA is TGTGCCAGTAATCTACAGGGGACGAACACTGAAGCTTTCTTT. It is translated as CASNLQGTNTEAFF.

Many counts were recorded for this clone. This chain uses TRBV19 with TRBJ1-3; D gene ambiguous. The CDR3 covers 13 residues. Per the germline V gene, CDR1 is LNHDA and CDR2 is SQIVND (reference sequence). With 6 bases removed from V and 4 bases from J, the gap between germline ends came to 10 bases. In nucleotides, the CDR3 is TGTGCCAGTAGCCGCACGACGGGAAACACCATATATTTT. It codes for CASSRTTGNTIYF.

This clone was seen many times. V usage is TRBV7-3 and J usage is TRBJ2-3, with a weak D call TRBD2 (6 bases). This CDR3 has 14 amino acids. Germline assignment: CDR1 SGHTA and CDR2 FQGTGA. The V end was cut by 5 bases, the J end by 4 bases, with 13 bases between. CDR3 region: CASSLQRAADTQYF. CDR3 nucleotide sequence: TGTGCCAGCAGCCTCCAGCGGGCGGCAGATACGCAGTATTTT.

This clone is categorized as medium-sized. The chain employs TRBV11-2 and TRBJ1-2; D is perhaps TRBD1 (5 bases). Germline values: CDR1 SGHAT, CDR2 FQNNGV. V was trimmed by 1 base and J by 4 bases, leaving 13 bases between them. CDR3 length: 15 residues. CDR3 residues: CASSLVADSSYGYTF. DNA of the CDR3: TGTGCCAGCAGCTTAGTAGCCGACAGCTCCTATGGCTACACCTTC.

This clone was observed a few times. The CDR3 loop reads CAISEGASWNLQYF. CDR3 nucleotides: TGTGCCATCAGTGAGGGCGCTAGCTGGAACCTGCAGTACTTC. This sequence joins TRBV10-3 and TRBJ2-7; D possibly corresponds to TRBD2 (5 bases). Trimming cost V 2 bases and J 9 bases, with 17 bases left between them. This CDR3 region has 14 residues. Germline V gene data show CDR1 as ENHRY and CDR2 as SYGVKD.

This clone has at least ten counts. The chain couples TRBV2 to TRBJ2-3; TRBD2 matches 12 bases. V lost 6 bases, J lost 4 bases, and 5 bases stayed unmatched. Germline CDR1 is SNHLY and CDR2 is FYNNEI. The CDR3 contains 15 residues. As DNA, the CDR3 is TGTGCCAGCAGCCGCACTAGCGGGAGGCCAGATACGCAGTATTTT. As protein: CASSRTSGRPDTQYF.

The sample holds many counts of this clone. This chain uses TRBV20-1 with TRBJ1-2; the match to TRBD1 covers 7 bases. Germline V CDR1 and CDR2: DFQATT, SNEGSKA (reference sequence). CDR3 size: 14 residues. V lost 6 bases to trimming and J lost 8 bases; unmatched junction nucleotides: 15. CDR3 nucleotides: TGCAGTGCAGTCAAGACAGGGAAAACTGAGGGCTACACCTTC. This codes for CSAVKTGKTEGYTF.